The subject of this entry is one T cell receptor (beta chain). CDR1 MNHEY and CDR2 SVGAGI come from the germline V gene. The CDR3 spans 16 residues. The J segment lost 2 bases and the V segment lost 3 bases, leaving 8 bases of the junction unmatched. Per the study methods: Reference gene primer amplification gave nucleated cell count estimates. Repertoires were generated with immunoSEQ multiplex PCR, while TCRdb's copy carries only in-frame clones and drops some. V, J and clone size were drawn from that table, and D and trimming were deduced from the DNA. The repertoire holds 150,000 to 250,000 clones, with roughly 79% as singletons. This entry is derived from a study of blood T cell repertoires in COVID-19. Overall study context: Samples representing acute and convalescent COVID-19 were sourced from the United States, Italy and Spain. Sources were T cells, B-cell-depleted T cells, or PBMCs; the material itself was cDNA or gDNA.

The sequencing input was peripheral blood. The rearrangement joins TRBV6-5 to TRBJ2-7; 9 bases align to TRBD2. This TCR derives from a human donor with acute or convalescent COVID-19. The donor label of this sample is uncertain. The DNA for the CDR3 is TGTGCCAGCAGTTATTCCTCTAGCGGGGCCCCCTACGAGCAGTACTTC. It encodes CASSYSSSGAPYEQYF.